The clone carrying this T cell receptor beta chain came up a few times. Antigen specificity is unknown. Each single cDNA molecule received a unique molecular identifier. TCRdb used MiXCR to reprocess the 5' RACE reads, holding one entry per CDR3 protein. The table includes about 80,000 distinct CDR3 sequences, roughly 12% detected once. This record comes from a study of early T cells in non-severe SARS-CoV-2 infection. Across the study: Alpha and beta chains were unpaired, from unsorted whole-blood bulk RNA.

The study's findings and limits: The VDJdb matching leaned toward anti-spike CD8 responses and overlooked private and CD4 specificities.

CDR1 is GTSNPN and CDR2 is SVGIG in the germline V gene (reference sequence). The CDR3 is 11 residues long. Trimming took 0 bases from V and 7 from J, leaving 6 bases between them. This clonotype was obtained from an adult who was a healthcare worker with PCR-confirmed SARS-CoV-2 infection or an uninfected control (not recorded which). The donor label of this sample is uncertain. The sample was whole blood, taken at baseline. The chain employs TRBV30 and TRBJ1-1; D remains ambiguous. CDR3 in amino acids: CAWSVMSEAFF. The DNA of the CDR3 is TGTGCCTGGAGTGTAATGAGTGAAGCTTTCTTT. Looking up the rest from reference TRBV30 and TRBJ1-1 gives the full variable domain: SQTIHQWPATLVQPVGSPLSLECTVEGTSNPNLYWYRQAAGRGLQLLFYSVGIGQISSEVPQNLSASRPQDRQFILSSKKLLLSDSGFYLCAWSVMSEAFFGQGTRLTVV.